The following is a T cell receptor (beta chain) sequence with its context. Its specificity is unknown. This entry is derived from a study of OX40 agonist ivuxolimab in advanced cancers. Study-level background: The study gave patients intravenous ivuxolimab at 0.01 to 10 mg/kg every 2 weeks. Partial responses occurred in three patients (one hepatocellular carcinoma, two cutaneous melanoma). The dose-escalation group included hepatocellular carcinoma, melanoma, renal cell carcinoma and head and neck cancer. Findings and caveats of the study: The mean number of expanded clones was higher in CD8+ T cells than in CD4+.

This table comes from immunoSEQ multiplex PCR, and its TCRdb copy is limited to in-frame clones, with some not included. The table records 26,000 or so clones, over 60% of them present only once. This receptor was obtained from an adult with an advanced solid tumor such as melanoma, head and neck, liver or kidney cancer. The starting material was CD4+ or CD8+ T cells sorted from blood, obtained in a trial of the OX40 agonist ivuxolimab.

CDR3: CACRTGAGNTIYF. The CDR3 nucleotides read TGTGCCTGCCGGACAGGGGCTGGAAACACCATATATTTT. V and J are TRBV30 and TRBJ1-3, with 9 positions matching TRBD1. CDR1 is GTSNPN, CDR2 SVGIG, per germline (reference sequence). J gave up 2 bases and V 6 bases, and 2 bases lay outside the gene matches. The CDR3 extends over 13 amino acids. Filled out from reference TRBV30 and TRBJ1-3, the complete variable domain reads SQTIHQWPATLVQPVGSPLSLECTVEGTSNPNLYWYRQAAGRGLQLLFYSVGIGQISSEVPQNLSASRPQDRQFILSSKKLLLSDSGFYLCACRTGAGNTIYFGEGSWLTVV.